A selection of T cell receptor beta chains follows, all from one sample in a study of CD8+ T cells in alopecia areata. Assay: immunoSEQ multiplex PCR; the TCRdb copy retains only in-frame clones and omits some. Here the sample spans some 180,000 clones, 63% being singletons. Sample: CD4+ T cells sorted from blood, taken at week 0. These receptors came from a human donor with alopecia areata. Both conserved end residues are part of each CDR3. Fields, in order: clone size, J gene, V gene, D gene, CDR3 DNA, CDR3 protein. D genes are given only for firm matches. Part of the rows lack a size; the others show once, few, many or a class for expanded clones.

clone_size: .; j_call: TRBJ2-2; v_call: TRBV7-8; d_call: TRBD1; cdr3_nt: TGTGCCAGCAGCTTAGCCCCGACAGGGAGCACCGGGGAGCTGTTTTTT; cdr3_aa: CASSLAPTGSTGELFF
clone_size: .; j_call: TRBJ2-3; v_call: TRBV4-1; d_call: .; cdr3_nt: TGCGCCAGCAGCCAGAACACAGATACGCAGTATTTT; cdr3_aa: CASSQNTDTQYF
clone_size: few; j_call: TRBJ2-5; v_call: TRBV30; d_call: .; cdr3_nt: TGTGCCTGGAACCCGGGACTCCAAGAGACCCAGTACTTC; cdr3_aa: CAWNPGLQETQYF
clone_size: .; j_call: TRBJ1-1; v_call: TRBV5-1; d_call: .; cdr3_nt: TGCGCCAGCAGCAGGGACACTGAAGCTTTCTTT; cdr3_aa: CASSRDTEAFF
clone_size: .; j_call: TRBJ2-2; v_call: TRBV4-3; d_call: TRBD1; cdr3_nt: TGCGCCAGCAGCCGTACCACTAACAGGGGGCTCGGCGGGGAGCTGTTTTTT; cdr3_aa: CASSRTTNRGLGGELFF
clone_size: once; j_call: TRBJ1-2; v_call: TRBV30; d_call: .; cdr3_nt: TGTGCCTGGAGGGAGCGATCGAGATTCTATGGCTACACCTTC; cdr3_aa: CAWRERSRFYGYTF
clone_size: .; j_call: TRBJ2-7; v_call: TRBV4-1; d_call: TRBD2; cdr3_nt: TGCGCCAGCAGCCGTGTCTTCGGCGGGGGGGCGGGAGAGCAGTACTTC; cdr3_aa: CASSRVFGGGAGEQYF
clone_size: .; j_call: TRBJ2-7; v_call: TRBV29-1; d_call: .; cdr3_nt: TGCAGCGTTGCGAGGACAGACTCCTACGAGCAGTACTTC; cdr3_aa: CSVARTDSYEQYF
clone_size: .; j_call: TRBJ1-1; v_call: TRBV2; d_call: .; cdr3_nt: TGTGCCAGCAGAGCCTCCGGGACCACTGAAGCTTTCTTT; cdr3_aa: CASRASGTTEAFF
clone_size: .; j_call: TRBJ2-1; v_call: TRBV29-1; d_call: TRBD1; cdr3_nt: TGCAGCGTCGGAGCCGGGACAGGGTATGAGCAGTTCTTC; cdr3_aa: CSVGAGTGYEQFF
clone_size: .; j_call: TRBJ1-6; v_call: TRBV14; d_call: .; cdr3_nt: TGTGCCAGCAGCCAAATAGAGGGAGGTTATTCACCCCTCCACTTT; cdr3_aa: CASSQIEGGYSPLHF
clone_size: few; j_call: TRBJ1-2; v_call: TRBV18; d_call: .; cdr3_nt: TGTGCCAGCTCACCACCTTACACCGCTAACTATGGCTACACCTTC; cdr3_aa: CASSPPYTANYGYTF
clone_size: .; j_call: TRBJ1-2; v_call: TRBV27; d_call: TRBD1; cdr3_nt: TGTGCCAGCAGAGGGACAGGGATTCTTAACTATGGCTACACCTTC; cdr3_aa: CASRGTGILNYGYTF
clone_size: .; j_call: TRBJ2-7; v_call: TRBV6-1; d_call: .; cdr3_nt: TGTGCCAGCAGTAAAGGCACAACGTACGAGCAGTACTTC; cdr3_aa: CASSKGTTYEQYF